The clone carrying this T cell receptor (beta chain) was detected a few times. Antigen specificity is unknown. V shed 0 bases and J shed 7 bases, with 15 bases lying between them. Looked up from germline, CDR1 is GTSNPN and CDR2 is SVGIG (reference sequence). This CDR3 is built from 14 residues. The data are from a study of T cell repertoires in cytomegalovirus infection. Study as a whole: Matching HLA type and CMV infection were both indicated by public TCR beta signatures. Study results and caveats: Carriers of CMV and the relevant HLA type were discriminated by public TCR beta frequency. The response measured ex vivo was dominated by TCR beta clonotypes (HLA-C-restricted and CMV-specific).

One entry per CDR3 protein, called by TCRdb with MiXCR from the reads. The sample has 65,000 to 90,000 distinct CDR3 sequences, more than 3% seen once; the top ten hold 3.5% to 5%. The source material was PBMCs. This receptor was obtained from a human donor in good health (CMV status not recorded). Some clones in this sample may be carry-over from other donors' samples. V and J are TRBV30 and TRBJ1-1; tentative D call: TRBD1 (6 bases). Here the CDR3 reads CAWSVQGNGGEAFF. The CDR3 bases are TGTGCCTGGAGTGTGCAGGGGAACGGTGGTGAAGCTTTCTTT.